This TCR beta chain was recorded in a study of technical replicates of blood from a few donors. The sample holds one count of this clone. The CDR3 totals 13 residues. Trimming pared 3 bases from V and 5 bases from J, leaving 10 bases between. CDR1 SEHNR and CDR2 FQNEAQ come from the germline V gene (reference sequence). Assay used: immunoSEQ multiplex PCR; TCRdb lists only in-frame clones, some missing. The data contain about 80,000 clones, over 75% of them seen just once; the ten biggest clones take up around 0.42%. The sequenced material came from T cells isolated from PBMCs. The gene calls are TRBV7-9 and TRBJ2-5; D is possibly TRBD1 (5 bases). The source is a human donor in good health. CDR3 nucleotide sequence: TGTGCCAGCAGCTTGGCAGGGCTGGAGACCCAGTACTTC. It yields the protein CASSLAGLETQYF. The whole variable domain, remainder taken from reference TRBV7-9 and TRBJ2-5, is DTGVSQNPRHKITKRGQNVTFRCDPISEHNRLYWYRQTLGQGPEFLTYFQNEAQLEKSRLLSDRFSAERPKGSFSTLEIQRTEQGDSAMYLCASSLAGLETQYFGPGTRLLVL.